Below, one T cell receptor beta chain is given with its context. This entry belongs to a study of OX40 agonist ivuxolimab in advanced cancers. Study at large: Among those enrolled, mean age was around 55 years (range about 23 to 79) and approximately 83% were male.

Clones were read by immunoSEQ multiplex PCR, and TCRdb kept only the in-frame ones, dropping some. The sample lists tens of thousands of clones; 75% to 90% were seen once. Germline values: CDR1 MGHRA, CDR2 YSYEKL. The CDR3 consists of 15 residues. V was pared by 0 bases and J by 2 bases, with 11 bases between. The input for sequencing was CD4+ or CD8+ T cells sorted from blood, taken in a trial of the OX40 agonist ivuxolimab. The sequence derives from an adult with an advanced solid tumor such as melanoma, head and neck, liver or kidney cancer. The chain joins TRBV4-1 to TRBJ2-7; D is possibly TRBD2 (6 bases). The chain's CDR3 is CASSQEGRRPYEQYF. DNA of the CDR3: TGCGCCAGCAGCCAAGAAGGGAGGAGACCCTACGAGCAGTACTTC.